This passage covers 30 T cell receptor beta chains from one sample sequenced in a study of cytomegalovirus exposure and HLA in healthy donors (dated by TCRdb to about 2017). Libraries were constructed by the immunoSEQ multiplex PCR assay. A mixture of 60 forward primers for TCR Vbeta segments and 13 reverse primers for TCR Jbeta segments was used in the multiplex PCR. TCRdb provides this immuneACCESS table in a form limited to in-frame rearrangements. Some clones are lacking; in checked studies, under half of them reflect an unresolved V gene, and why the rest are absent is not known. Here the sample has 150,000 to 200,000 clones; approximately 80% occur a single time. More than 0.45% of the sample lies in the top ten. Sequencing was carried out using PBMCs. The receptors shown here come from a woman aged 50 to 60 in good health and CMV-seronegative.

The chain combines TRBV5-5 with TRBJ1-2, with 9 bases that match TRBD1. Unmatched junction bases numbered 9, after V lost 5 bases and J lost 7 bases. CDR1 is SGHKS and CDR2 is YYEKEE in the germline V gene (reference sequence). This CDR3 is built from 14 residues. CDR3 amino acids: CASRTGQGYAGYTF. The DNA for the CDR3 is TGTGCCAGCAGGACCGGACAGGGGTATGCTGGCTACACCTTC.

This rearrangement joins TRBV5-8 to TRBJ2-1, with D possibly matching TRBD1 (6 bases). The V gene lost 0 bases and the J gene lost 8 bases, with 18 bases spanning the gap. The CDR3 has 16 amino acids. CDR1 is SGHTS and CDR2 is YDEGEE in the germline V gene. The CDR3 sequence: CASSLGELGGLYEQFF. CDR3 nucleotide sequence: TGTGCCAGCAGCTTGGGCGAACTAGGGGGATTGTATGAGCAGTTCTTC.

The CDR3 sequence is CASSPADWDTQYF. The CDR3 coding sequence is TGTGCCAGCAGCCCAGCGGATTGGGATACGCAGTATTTT. This chain connects TRBV7-9 to TRBJ2-3, with a possible D match to TRBD2 (5 bases). Germline V lookup: CDR1 SEHNR, CDR2 FQNEAQ (reference sequence). V shed 5 bases and J shed 6 bases, with 12 bases lying between them. There are 13 residues in the CDR3.

In regard to this clone: In the same sample, other DNA sequences code for this CDR3. The chain employs TRBV18 and TRBJ2-1, with a weak D call TRBD2 (6 bases). V was clipped by 6 bases and J by 8 bases, with 14 bases between them. This CDR3 is 13 amino acids long. Germline CDR1 KGHSH, CDR2 LQKENI. The CDR3 sequence is CASSPTSSHEQFF. CDR3 in DNA: TGTGCCAGCTCCCCGACTAGTTCCCATGAGCAGTTCTTC.

V is TRBV5-4 and J is TRBJ2-1, with 10 positions matching TRBD2. After removal of 0 bases from V and 6 bases from J, the junction contained 6 bases not matched to a gene. The CDR3 runs 16 residues. Germline V lookup: CDR1 SGHNT, CDR2 YYREEE (reference sequence). CDR3 protein: CASSLGTSGLGNEQFF. As DNA, the CDR3 is TGTGCCAGCAGCTTGGGGACTAGCGGCCTAGGCAATGAGCAGTTCTTC.

The J gene is TRBJ2-5, the V gene TRBV9; TRBD2 matches at 7 bases. This CDR3 spans 16 amino acids. Unmatched junction bases numbered 10, after V lost 4 bases and J lost 1 base. The germline gives CDR1 SGDLS, CDR2 YYNGEE. The CDR3 nucleotides are TGTGCCAGCAGCCCGTTAGGGACGGGAGGCCAAGAGACCCAGTACTTC. Protein product: CASSPLGTGGQETQYF.

The V gene is TRBV14, the J gene TRBJ1-2; 8 nucleotides align to TRBD1. Trimming cost V 4 bases and J 8 bases; bases outside gene matches: 9. The CDR3 has 14 amino acids. Germline values: CDR1 SGHDN, CDR2 FVKESK. This chain's CDR3 is CASSRPGAGGGYTF. CDR3 nucleotides: TGTGCCAGCAGCCGTCCAGGGGCAGGGGGCGGCTACACCTTC.

V is TRBV7-3 and J is TRBJ2-1; D possibly corresponds to TRBD1 (6 bases). The V end lost 2 bases, the J end lost 7 bases, and 12 bases lay between the germline ends. The length of the CDR3 is 14 residues. Germline V CDR1 and CDR2: SGHTA, FQGTGA. The CDR3 region is CASSLGGAGNEQFF. In DNA, the CDR3 is TGTGCCAGCAGCTTAGGGGGCGCCGGTAATGAGCAGTTCTTC.

V is TRBV9 and J is TRBJ1-2, with D unresolved. V lost 1 base to trimming and J lost 1 base, with 8 bases between them. CDR1 and CDR2 (germline): SGDLS, YYNGEE. The CDR3 has 14 residues. CDR3 loop: CASSVTDVNYGYTF. The CDR3 bases are TGTGCCAGCAGCGTAACAGACGTTAACTATGGCTACACCTTC.

The chain employs TRBV2 and TRBJ2-1; D gene uncertain. The CDR3 is made up of 13 amino acids. Germline CDR1 SNHLY, CDR2 FYNNEI. V shed 8 bases and J shed 6 bases, with 14 bases lying between them. In nucleotides, the CDR3 is TGTGCCAGCCGAGCTCCGTTGGTCAATGAGCAGTTCTTC. Its translation is CASRAPLVNEQFF.

The gene calls are TRBV19 and TRBJ2-3; TRBD1 matches 7 bases. Trimming at V came to 6 bases and at J to 4 bases, leaving 10 bases not matched to a gene. CDR3 length: 15 amino acids. Germline values: CDR1 LNHDA, CDR2 SQIVND (reference sequence). The CDR3: CASSSTGVSPDTQYF. In nucleotides, the CDR3 is TGTGCCAGTAGCAGTACAGGGGTCAGCCCAGATACGCAGTATTTT.

This chain connects TRBV28 to TRBJ2-1, with 7 bases that match TRBD1. Per germline, CDR1 MDHEN and CDR2 SYDVKM. This CDR3 region has 16 residues. Unmatched junction bases numbered 15, after V lost 4 bases and J lost 9 bases. This CDR3 reads CASSSQGERPSGEQFF. CDR3 nucleotides: TGTGCCAGCAGTTCCCAGGGGGAGCGACCTTCGGGTGAGCAGTTCTTC.

The chain combines TRBV5-1 with TRBJ2-7, with 12 bases lining up with TRBD2. The germline V gene encodes CDR1 SGHRS and CDR2 YFSETQ. This CDR3 is 17 amino acids long. The trim removed 4 bases at V and 2 bases at J, leaving 10 bases unmatched. DNA of the CDR3: TGCGCCAGCAGCCTATGGACTAGCGGGACCGAAGCCTACGAGCAGTACTTC. Translation gives CASSLWTSGTEAYEQYF.

This rearrangement joins TRBV9 to TRBJ1-2, with D unresolved. The ends were cut back, 4 bases at V and 5 bases at J, with 9 bases in the middle. This CDR3 has 12 amino acids. The germline gives CDR1 SGDLS, CDR2 YYNGEE. CDR3 DNA: TGTGCCAGCAGCCGCGATGTTTATGGCTACACCTTC. Amino acid sequence: CASSRDVYGYTF.

The chain recombines TRBV6-5 with TRBJ1-2; D is possibly TRBD1 (6 bases). The CDR3 loop spans 14 amino acids. From germline, CDR1 is MNHEY and CDR2 SVGAGI. V was trimmed by 0 bases and J by 4 bases, leaving 9 bases between them. CDR3 sequence reads: CASSYSGAVYGYTF. The DNA of the CDR3 is TGTGCCAGCAGTTACTCGGGGGCTGTCTATGGCTACACCTTC.

The chain joins TRBV12-5 to TRBJ2-2; 8 bases line up with TRBD1. Germline V gene sequence: CDR1 LGHNT, CDR2 FRNRAP. V dropped 2 bases and J dropped 5; count of bases not matched to a gene: 1. The CDR3 consists of 14 residues. In DNA form, the CDR3 reads TGTGCTAGTGGTTTGACAGGGGGTACCGGGGAGCTGTTTTTT. Translated, it gives CASGLTGGTGELFF.

V and J are TRBV19 and TRBJ1-2, with a weak D call TRBD1 (5 bases). V was shortened by 4 bases and J by 4 bases, with 19 bases between the two germline ends. Per germline, CDR1 LNHDA and CDR2 SQIVND (reference sequence). The CDR3 loop spans 16 amino acids. The CDR3 sequence: CASSKGFGGSSYGYTF. The DNA of the CDR3 is TGTGCCAGTAGTAAGGGGTTCGGCGGATCTTCCTATGGCTACACCTTC.

The rearrangement uses TRBV7-9 and TRBJ2-1; TRBD1 aligns across 7 bases. CDR1 is SEHNR, CDR2 FQNEAQ, per germline (reference sequence). V lost 4 bases to trimming and J lost 10 bases; unmatched junction nucleotides: 1. There are 11 residues in the CDR3. CDR3 residues: CASSSQGEQFF. In nucleotides, the CDR3 is TGTGCCAGCAGCTCACAGGGGGAGCAGTTCTTC.

V gene TRBV7-6 combines with J gene TRBJ2-1, with D perhaps matching TRBD2 (5 bases). The V end lost 4 bases, the J end lost 0 bases, and 13 bases lay between the germline ends. CDR1 SGHVS and CDR2 FNYEAQ come from the germline V gene. CDR3 length equals 16 residues. CDR3 region: CASSSGLRSSYNEQFF. The CDR3 nucleotides read TGTGCCAGCAGCTCCGGACTGAGAAGCTCCTACAATGAGCAGTTCTTC.

The chain employs TRBV7-9 and TRBJ2-7; D ambiguous. The CDR3 runs 14 residues. The germline gives CDR1 SEHNR, CDR2 FQNEAQ (reference sequence). V gave up 3 bases and J gave up 1 base, with 10 bases separating them. The CDR3 DNA follows: TGTGCCAGCAGCTTCTGGAGCCGGTCCTACGAGCAGTACTTC. Translating gives CASSFWSRSYEQYF.

This rearrangement joins TRBV7-9 to TRBJ2-3; maybe TRBD2 (6 bases). CDR1 and CDR2 from the germline V gene are SEHNR and FQNEAQ (reference sequence). V dropped 1 base and J dropped 3 bases, with 8 bases sitting between them. CDR3 size: 14 residues. CDR3 bases: TGTGCCAGCAGCTTAGGACTAGTGACAGATACGCAGTATTTT. Protein: CASSLGLVTDTQYF.

The chain carries TRBV2 and TRBJ2-2; weak D call: TRBD1 (6 bases). The V gene lost 4 bases and the J gene lost 3 bases, with 9 bases spanning the gap. The CDR3 consists of 14 residues. Germline loops: CDR1 SNHLY, CDR2 FYNNEI. CDR3 region: CASSVYRDTGELFF. The CDR3 bases are TGTGCCAGCAGTGTTTACAGGGACACCGGGGAGCTGTTTTTT.

This sequence joins TRBV4-2 and TRBJ2-4, with 7 bases lining up with TRBD2. Germline trimming cut 1 base from V and 7 bases from J; bases unmatched to any gene: 4. Germline CDR1 LGHNA, CDR2 YNFKEQ. The CDR3 runs 14 residues. The CDR3 here is CASSQGSGNNIQYF. In DNA form, the CDR3 reads TGTGCCAGCAGCCAAGGAAGCGGGAATAACATTCAGTACTTC.

This clone appeared a single time. This chain joins TRBV9 and TRBJ2-7; 7 bases are a match to TRBD2. The CDR3 contains 14 residues. V was clipped by 3 bases and J by 7 bases; unmatched bases: 10. Germline CDR1 reads SGDLS; CDR2 reads YYNGEE. CDR3 DNA sequence: TGTGCCAGCAGCGAGGGAGCGGGACTTAGGGAGCAGTACTTC. It yields the protein CASSEGAGLREQYF. Looking up the rest from reference TRBV9 and TRBJ2-7 gives the full variable domain: DSGVTQTPKHLITATGQRVTLRCSPRSGDLSVYWYQQSLDQGLQFLIQYYNGEERAKGNILERFSAQQFPDLHSELNLSSLELGDSALYFCASSEGAGLREQYFGPGTRLTVT.

The chain carries TRBV29-1 and TRBJ2-7; D perhaps matches TRBD2 (5 bases). V dropped 2 bases and J dropped 3 bases, with 11 bases sitting between them. CDR3 length: 13 amino acids. Germline V CDR1 and CDR2: SQVTM, ANQGSEA. CDR3 DNA: TGCAGCGTTGAACAGGCTAGCAACTACGAGCAGTACTTC. The encoded protein is CSVEQASNYEQYF.

J is TRBJ2-3 and V is TRBV5-1, with D maybe TRBD1 (6 bases). CDR1 SGHRS and CDR2 YFSETQ come from the germline V gene. Deletions cut 4 bases from V and 2 bases from J, with 17 bases between. CDR3 length equals 16 residues. The CDR3 bases are TGCGCCAGCAGCCCTGGACAGCACCCATTCACAGATACGCAGTATTTT. Translation gives CASSPGQHPFTDTQYF. The full variable domain, rest sourced from reference TRBV5-1 and TRBJ2-3, is KAGVTQTPRYLIKTRGQQVTLSCSPISGHRSVSWYQQTPGQGLQFLFEYFSETQRNKGNFPGRFSGRQFSNSRSEMNVSTLELGDSALYLCASSPGQHPFTDTQYFGPGTRLTVL.

The rearrangement joins TRBV2 to TRBJ1-6; maybe TRBD1 (6 bases). The V and J ends lost 4 bases and 10 bases respectively, with 14 bases between them. This CDR3 contains 14 residues. CDR1 SNHLY and CDR2 FYNNEI come from the germline V gene. This chain's CDR3 is CASSGGRGFSPLHF. CDR3 nucleotide sequence: TGTGCCAGCAGTGGTGGCAGGGGTTTCTCACCCCTCCACTTT.

V gene TRBV10-3 combines with J gene TRBJ2-6, with 9 nucleotides matching TRBD2. The CDR3 runs 17 residues. Trimming took 4 bases from V and 0 from J; bases not matched to a gene: 4. The germline gives CDR1 ENHRY, CDR2 SYGVKD. CDR3: CAISVSGSNSGANVLTF. The DNA for the CDR3 is TGTGCCATCAGTGTTAGCGGGAGTAACTCTGGGGCCAACGTCCTGACTTTC.

CDR3 amino acids: CASRLAGFEQYF. The CDR3 DNA is TGTGCCAGCAGACTAGCGGGGTTCGAGCAGTACTTC. J is TRBJ2-7 and V is TRBV28, with 10 positions matching TRBD2. The germline CDR1 and CDR2 sequences are MDHEN and SYDVKM. The CDR3 sequence is 12 residues long. Trimming removed 6 bases from V and 6 bases from J; junction bases left unmatched: 2.

The chain has TRBV20-1 and TRBJ1-2; D remains ambiguous. Germline assignment: CDR1 DFQATT and CDR2 SNEGSKA (reference sequence). The CDR3 spans 11 residues. V was cut by 3 bases and J by 6 bases, with 8 bases left in between. CDR3 coding DNA: TGCAGTGCTAGCCGACAACATGGCTACACCTTC. As protein: CSASRQHGYTF.